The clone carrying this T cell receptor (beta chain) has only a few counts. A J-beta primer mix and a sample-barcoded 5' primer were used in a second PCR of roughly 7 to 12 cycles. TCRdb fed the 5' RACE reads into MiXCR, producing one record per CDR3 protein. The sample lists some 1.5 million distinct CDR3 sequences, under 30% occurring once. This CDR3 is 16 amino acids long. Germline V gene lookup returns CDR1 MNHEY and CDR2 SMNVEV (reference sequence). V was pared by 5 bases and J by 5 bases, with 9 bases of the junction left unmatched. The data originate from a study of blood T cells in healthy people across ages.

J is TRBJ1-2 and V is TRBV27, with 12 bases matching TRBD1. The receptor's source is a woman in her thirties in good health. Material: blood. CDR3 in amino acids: CASSPGTGGEGYGYTF. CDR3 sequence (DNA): TGTGCCAGCAGTCCCGGGACAGGGGGCGAAGGTTATGGCTACACCTTC.